What follows are 20 T cell receptor beta chains derived from one specimen sequenced in a study of blood T cell repertoires in COVID-19. Measured with immunoSEQ multiplex PCR; TCRdb has only the in-frame clones, and not every one. The sample lists around 300,000 clones, around 89% occurring once. Material for sequencing was peripheral blood. The origin of the receptors is a woman in her forties with COVID-19, enrolled during active disease.

The gene calls are TRBV11-2 and TRBJ2-5; 7 bases fit TRBD2. In germline, CDR1 is SGHAT, CDR2 FQNNGV. The length of the CDR3 is 15 residues. V trimming: 4 bases; J trimming: 4 bases; junction bases outside the gene matches: 9. The CDR3 bases are TGTGCCAGCAGCTCCCCCCCCGCGGGAGTAGAGACCCAGTACTTC. Protein: CASSSPPAGVETQYF.

The chain joins TRBV28 to TRBJ2-3; D might be TRBD2 (5 bases). With 7 bases removed from V and 1 base from J, the gap between germline ends came to 12 bases. Germline CDR1 reads MDHEN; CDR2 reads SYDVKM. The CDR3 is made up of 14 amino acids. The CDR3 DNA reads TGTGCCAGCACAGTTTATAGCGGCACAGATACGCAGTATTTT. Its protein product is CASTVYSGTDTQYF.

The V call is TRBV7-2, the J call TRBJ2-7, with D hard to call. Germline V gives CDR1 SGHTA, CDR2 FQGNSA. The ends were cut back, 0 bases at V and 3 bases at J, with 3 bases in the middle. The CDR3 contains 12 residues. The DNA of the CDR3 is TGTGCCAGCAGCTTAGCCCGCTACGAGCAGTACTTC. Translation gives CASSLARYEQYF.

For this clone: The same CDR3 is also encoded by other DNA sequences in this sample. The genes are TRBV29-1 and TRBJ2-7; TRBD1 matches at 9 bases. CDR1 and CDR2 (germline): SQVTM, ANQGSEA. The CDR3 has 13 amino acids. After removal of 1 base from V and 2 bases from J, the junction contained 0 bases not matched to a gene. The CDR3 here is CSVEGQGAYEQYF. The CDR3 DNA reads as TGCAGCGTTGAAGGACAGGGGGCCTACGAGCAGTACTTC.

V gene TRBV7-3 combines with J gene TRBJ2-5, with unresolved D. Looked up from germline, CDR1 is SGHTA and CDR2 is FQGTGA. The CDR3 spans 14 residues. The V end lost 5 bases, the J end lost 1 base, and 11 bases lay between the germline ends. As DNA, the CDR3 is TGTGCCAGCAGCACCTGGCGGCCCCAAGAGACCCAGTACTTC. Amino acid sequence: CASSTWRPQETQYF.

V and J are TRBV6-5 and TRBJ1-5, with D perhaps matching TRBD1 (6 bases). Per the germline V gene, CDR1 is MNHEY and CDR2 is SVGAGI. The CDR3 loop spans 15 amino acids. V was trimmed by 6 bases and J by 0 bases, leaving 12 bases between them. The CDR3, as DNA: TGTGCCAGCAGAGCGGACAGCTATAGCAATCAGCCCCAGCATTTT. It specifies CASRADSYSNQPQHF.

This chain uses TRBV28 with TRBJ1-6; D is possibly TRBD1 (5 bases). The V gene's germline CDR1 is MDHEN and CDR2 SYDVKM. V was cut by 4 bases and J by 13 bases, with 17 bases left in between. The CDR3 is 14 amino acids. In nucleotides, the CDR3 is TGTGCCAGCAGTTACCCGGTCGGGGGTCTGCCCCTCCACTTT. Residues: CASSYPVGGLPLHF.

Worth noting for this clone: Other DNA sequences in the same sample also yield this CDR3. The rearrangement joins TRBV7-2 to TRBJ1-5; D is ambiguous. The CDR3 sequence is 14 residues long. The V gene lost 1 base and the J gene lost 6 bases, with 10 bases spanning the gap. Germline assignment: CDR1 SGHTA and CDR2 FQGNSA. The CDR3 sequence: CASSLDRGGQPQHF. CDR3 coding DNA: TGTGCCAGCAGCTTAGATCGGGGAGGTCAGCCCCAGCATTTT.

The rearrangement links TRBV27 to TRBJ2-7, with D perhaps matching TRBD2 (6 bases). V was trimmed by 0 bases and J by 0 bases, leaving 12 bases between them. CDR1 is MNHEY, CDR2 SMNVEV, per germline (reference sequence). CDR3 length equals 16 residues. DNA of the CDR3: TGTGCCAGCAGTTTATCGGGACTCGCCATCTCCTACGAGCAGTACTTC. Its protein is CASSLSGLAISYEQYF.

CDR3 DNA sequence: TGTGCCAGCAGCGTAGGAGGGAACTACGAGCAGTACTTC. This encodes CASSVGGNYEQYF. The rearrangement uses TRBV9 and TRBJ2-7; D may be TRBD2 (5 bases). CDR3 length equals 13 residues. Trimming cost V 0 bases and J 3 bases, with 7 bases left between them. From germline, CDR1 is SGDLS and CDR2 YYNGEE.

V is TRBV27 and J is TRBJ2-6; tentative D call: TRBD1 (6 bases). The CDR3 contains 17 residues. The V end lost 6 bases, the J end lost 0 bases, and 15 bases lay between the germline ends. Looked up from germline, CDR1 is MNHEY and CDR2 is SMNVEV (reference sequence). For the CDR3, the DNA is TGTGCCAGCAGAAGACAGGCGCCCCTCTCTGGGGCCAACGTCCTGACTTTC. Translation gives CASRRQAPLSGANVLTF.

This clone was seen just once. This sequence joins TRBV6-5 and TRBJ2-5; no clear D gene. The CDR3 is 15 residues long. The V and J ends lost 6 bases and 0 bases respectively, with 14 bases between them. Germline V gene lookup returns CDR1 MNHEY and CDR2 SVGAGI. This CDR3 reads CASSKAGTYQETQYF. In DNA, the CDR3 is TGTGCCAGCAGCAAGGCAGGCACGTACCAAGAGACCCAGTACTTC.

This chain links TRBV4-1 with TRBJ2-3, with D perhaps matching TRBD2 (7 bases). Per germline, CDR1 MGHRA and CDR2 YSYEKL. This CDR3 is built from 14 residues. V lost 4 bases and J lost 4, with 12 bases in between. DNA of the CDR3: TGCGCCAGCAGCCCCGGGGAGGGGGCAGATACGCAGTATTTT. Encoded protein: CASSPGEGADTQYF.

The V and J genes are TRBV7-3 and TRBJ1-1; D may be TRBD1 (5 bases). V dropped 0 bases and J dropped 4 bases, with 9 bases sitting between them. CDR3 size: 14 residues. The germline V gene has CDR1 SGHTA and CDR2 FQGTGA. CDR3 sequence: CASSLTGDSTEAFF. The DNA for the CDR3 is TGTGCCAGCAGCTTAACAGGAGACAGCACTGAAGCTTTCTTT.

The chain carries TRBV7-8 and TRBJ1-6, with 7 nucleotides matching TRBD1. Germline CDR1 is SGHVS and CDR2 is FQNEAQ. The trim removed 3 bases at V and 10 bases at J, leaving 6 bases unmatched. The CDR3 runs 14 residues. The CDR3 DNA is TGTGCCAGCAGCTTGCTGACAGGGAGCTCACCCCTCCACTTT. This encodes CASSLLTGSSPLHF.

The rearrangement joins TRBV15 to TRBJ2-2; 8 bases agree with TRBD2. The CDR3 covers 17 residues. V shed 1 base, J shed 3 bases, and the junction held 7 bases outside the gene matches. Germline CDR1 reads LNHNV; CDR2 reads YYDKDF (reference sequence). CDR3: CATSRGGREGDTGELFF. Here the CDR3 DNA reads TGTGCCACCAGCAGAGGAGGACGGGAGGGCGACACCGGGGAGCTGTTTTTT.

The rearrangement links TRBV6-1 to TRBJ2-4, with D perhaps matching TRBD1 (6 bases). V lost 3 bases and J 9 bases, leaving 12 bases between the germline ends. The CDR3 is made up of 13 amino acids. Germline V gene data show CDR1 as MNHNS and CDR2 as SASEGT. The CDR3, as DNA: TGTGCCAGCAGTGACACAGGGTGGGGCATTCAGTACTTC. Protein: CASSDTGWGIQYF.

This chain links TRBV29-1 with TRBJ1-1; no reliable D call. CDR3 length equals 14 residues. V was pared by 3 bases and J by 1 base, with 12 bases between. Germline-derived CDR1 and CDR2 are SQVTM and ANQGSEA. CDR3 coding DNA: TGCAGCGTTGAGACGGACGGGAAGAACACTGAAGCTTTCTTT. It translates to CSVETDGKNTEAFF.

The chain joins TRBV5-1 to TRBJ2-2, with D unclear. Per the germline V gene, CDR1 is SGHRS and CDR2 is YFSETQ. The CDR3 has 14 amino acids. Between the trimmed V and J ends, which lost 4 bases and 0 bases, there was a span of 7 bases. CDR3 sequence (DNA): TGCGCCAGCAGCCCCTCCCCGAACACCGGGGAGCTGTTTTTT. Translating gives CASSPSPNTGELFF.

V and J are TRBV6-4 and TRBJ2-2; 11 bases fit TRBD1. The germline V gene encodes CDR1 MRHNA and CDR2 SNTAGT. The CDR3 totals 16 residues. V was pared by 3 bases and J by 4 bases, with 4 bases of the junction left unmatched. Written as DNA, the CDR3 is TGTGCCAGCAGTGAATGGGACAGGGGGTTCACCGGGGAGCTGTTTTTT. This sequence encodes CASSEWDRGFTGELFF.